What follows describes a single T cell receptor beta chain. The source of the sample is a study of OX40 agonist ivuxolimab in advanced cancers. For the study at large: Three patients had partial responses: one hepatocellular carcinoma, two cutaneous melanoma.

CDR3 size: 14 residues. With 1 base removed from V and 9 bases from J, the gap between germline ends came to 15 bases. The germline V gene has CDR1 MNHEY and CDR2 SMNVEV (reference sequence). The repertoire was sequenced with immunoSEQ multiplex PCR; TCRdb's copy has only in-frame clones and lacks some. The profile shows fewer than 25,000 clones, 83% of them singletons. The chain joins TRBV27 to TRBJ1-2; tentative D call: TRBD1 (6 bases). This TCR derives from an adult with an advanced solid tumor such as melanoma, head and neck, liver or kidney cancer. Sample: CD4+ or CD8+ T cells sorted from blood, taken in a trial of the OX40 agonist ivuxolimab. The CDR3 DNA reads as TGTGCCAGCAGTTTATGCGGGGGGCGCTGTAGCTACACCTTC. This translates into CASSLCGGRCSYTF.